These T cell receptor beta chains were read from a single sample in a study of blood T cell repertoires in COVID-19. Generated by immunoSEQ multiplex PCR, the TCRdb table keeps only in-frame clones and is missing some. The sample yields 120,000 or so clones, around four fifths seen once. The material sequenced was peripheral blood. These receptors came from a human donor in a cohort sampled during active COVID-19. CDR3s include the opening cysteine and the closing phenylalanine or tryptophan. A D gene is named only where the DNA matches it firmly. Where a row states a size, it is once, few, many or the class of an expanded clone; other rows omit it.

J: TRBJ1-1; size: NA; D: NA; V: TRBV10-3; DNA: TGTGCCATCAGTGAGTCCGCGGGGGGGTTGACAGCCTTT; CDR3: CAISESAGGLTAF
J: TRBJ2-5; size: NA; D: TRBD1; V: TRBV7-3; DNA: TGTGCCAGCGGACAGGGGGAATTGTTACGCGAAGAGACCCAGTACTTC; CDR3: CASGQGELLREETQYF
J: TRBJ2-1; size: once; D: TRBD2; V: TRBV7-2; DNA: TGTGCCAGCAGCTTAGTCTCGGGGAGGGCAGGAAATGAGCAGTTCTTC; CDR3: CASSLVSGRAGNEQFF
J: TRBJ2-2; size: NA; D: NA; V: TRBV28; DNA: TGTGCCAGCAGTTCTCCTGGTTTGGGGGCGGTCACCGGGGAGCTGTTTTTT; CDR3: CASSSPGLGAVTGELFF
J: TRBJ1-2; size: NA; D: NA; V: TRBV7-2; DNA: TGTGCCAGCAGCTTACGCGGAGGCTATGGCTACACCTTC; CDR3: CASSLRGGYGYTF
J: TRBJ1-5; size: NA; D: TRBD1; V: TRBV7-2; DNA: TGTGCCAGCAGCGCTACAGGGGATCAGCCCCAGCATTTT; CDR3: CASSATGDQPQHF
J: TRBJ1-4; size: NA; D: TRBD1; V: TRBV27; DNA: TGTGCCAGCAGTTTAAGGGGACAGGGAGGGTCAACTAATGAAAAACTGTTTTTT; CDR3: CASSLRGQGGSTNEKLFF
J: TRBJ1-6; size: once; D: NA; V: TRBV28; DNA: TGTGCCAGCAGTGGGACTTTAGGTTCACCCCTCCACTTT; CDR3: CASSGTLGSPLHF
J: TRBJ2-2; size: NA; D: NA; V: TRBV1; DNA: TGCACCAGCAGCCAAGGGTGGCGGGGGGATACGTCCGGGGAGCTGTTTTTT; CDR3: CTSSQGWRGDTSGELFF
J: TRBJ2-7; size: few; D: TRBD1; V: TRBV15; DNA: TGTGCCACCAGCAGAGATAGGAACAGGGGTGACGAGCAGTACTTC; CDR3: CATSRDRNRGDEQYF
J: TRBJ2-1; size: NA; D: NA; V: TRBV21-1; DNA: TGTGCCAGCAACCCAGGACACTCACTGGGAAGGGAGCAGTTCTTC; CDR3: CASNPGHSLGREQFF
J: TRBJ2-3; size: NA; D: TRBD2; V: TRBV28; DNA: TGTGCCAGCAGTGCGCCGGGACTAGCGGGAGCAGATACGCAGTATTTT; CDR3: CASSAPGLAGADTQYF
J: TRBJ1-6; size: NA; D: NA; V: TRBV24-1; DNA: TGTGCCACTAGGGGGGGGCTCAATTCACCCCTCCACTTT; CDR3: CATRGGLNSPLHF
J: TRBJ1-5; size: NA; D: NA; V: TRBV24-1; DNA: TGTGCCACCTCTAATGGGGCGGACAATCAGCCCCAGCATTTT; CDR3: CATSNGADNQPQHF
J: TRBJ1-5; size: NA; D: NA; V: TRBV5-6; DNA: TGTGCCAGCAGCTTGGGAGGGTCTAGCAATCAGCCCCAGCATTTT; CDR3: CASSLGGSSNQPQHF
J: TRBJ2-7; size: NA; D: NA; V: TRBV6-2/TRBV6-3; DNA: TGTGCCAGCAGTCCGGGAAACGAGCAGTACTTC; CDR3: CASSPGNEQYF
J: TRBJ2-3; size: NA; D: TRBD2; V: TRBV28; DNA: TGTGCCAGCAGTCAGGGGACTAGGGCAAAAGATACGCAGTATTTT; CDR3: CASSQGTRAKDTQYF
J: TRBJ1-1; size: NA; D: TRBD1; V: TRBV13; DNA: TGTGCCAGCAGCGGGGACAGGAACACTGAAGCTTTCTTT; CDR3: CASSGDRNTEAFF
J: TRBJ1-4; size: NA; D: NA; V: TRBV6-2/TRBV6-3; DNA: TGTGCCAGCAGTTACAGGCGGAGTGAAAAACTGTTTTTT; CDR3: CASSYRRSEKLFF
J: TRBJ2-5; size: NA; D: NA; V: TRBV20-1; DNA: TGCAGTGCTAGAGCTAAGGAGACCCAGTACTTC; CDR3: CSARAKETQYF
J: TRBJ1-1; size: many; D: NA; V: TRBV19; DNA: TGTGCCAGTAGTATCAGGGTCCGGGACACTGAAGCTTTCTTT; CDR3: CASSIRVRDTEAFF
J: TRBJ1-1; size: NA; D: TRBD1; V: TRBV7-9; DNA: TGTGCCAGCAGCCAAGGGGGCCTGAACACTGAAGCTTTCTTT; CDR3: CASSQGGLNTEAFF
J: TRBJ2-5; size: once; D: TRBD1; V: TRBV5-1; DNA: TGCGCCAGCAGCAAAGGGACAGTCCAAGAGACCCAGTACTTC; CDR3: CASSKGTVQETQYF
J: TRBJ1-6; size: NA; D: NA; V: TRBV4-3; DNA: TGCGCCAGCAGCCAAGACCCAGGTCGTAATTCACCCCTCCACTTT; CDR3: CASSQDPGRNSPLHF
J: TRBJ1-1; size: NA; D: NA; V: TRBV7-2; DNA: TGTGCCAGCAGCCCAGGGGCCGGGACGGGTGAAGCTTTCTTT; CDR3: CASSPGAGTGEAFF
J: TRBJ1-1; size: NA; D: TRBD1; V: TRBV27; DNA: TGTGCCAGCAGTCCATACAGGGGAGGGAACACTGAAGCTTTCTTT; CDR3: CASSPYRGGNTEAFF
J: TRBJ1-2; size: NA; D: NA; V: TRBV4-3; DNA: TGCGCCAGCAGCCAAGACCGGGGTTATGGCTACACCTTC; CDR3: CASSQDRGYGYTF
J: TRBJ2-7; size: NA; D: TRBD2; V: TRBV7-2; DNA: TGTGCCAGCAGCCCTCGAAGTAGCGGGGACTCCTACGAGCAGTACTTC; CDR3: CASSPRSSGDSYEQYF
J: TRBJ1-2; size: NA; D: TRBD1; V: TRBV24-1; DNA: TGTGCCACCAGTGATTCGGCGCGGACAGGGGTGGGGGATGGCTACACCTTC; CDR3: CATSDSARTGVGDGYTF
J: TRBJ1-2; size: NA; D: NA; V: TRBV19; DNA: TGTGCCAGTGCTCAGGGATACGGCTACACCTTC; CDR3: CASAQGYGYTF
J: TRBJ2-7; size: once; D: NA; V: TRBV28; DNA: TGTGCCAGCAGTTTGGGCAGCTACGAGCAGTACTTC; CDR3: CASSLGSYEQYF
J: TRBJ2-6; size: NA; D: TRBD1; V: TRBV4-3; DNA: TGCGCCAGCAGCCCAAAATCGACAGGGCCCTCTGGGGCCAACGTCCTGACTTTC; CDR3: CASSPKSTGPSGANVLTF
J: TRBJ1-3; size: NA; D: TRBD1; V: TRBV5-4; DNA: TGTGCCAGCAGCCGCGGGACAGCCTCTGGAAACACCATATATTTT; CDR3: CASSRGTASGNTIYF
J: TRBJ1-1; size: NA; D: NA; V: TRBV7-8; DNA: TGTGCCAGCAGCTTAGTGTACCGCGGTCCCGGCACTGAAGCTTTCTTT; CDR3: CASSLVYRGPGTEAFF
J: TRBJ2-5; size: once; D: NA; V: TRBV2; DNA: TGTGCCAGCACCAGGCTTATCCAAGAGACCCAGTACTTC; CDR3: CASTRLIQETQYF
J: TRBJ2-3; size: NA; D: NA; V: TRBV7-2; DNA: TGTGCCAGTGCGGGCCCAGATACGCAGTATTTT; CDR3: CASAGPDTQYF
J: TRBJ1-2; size: NA; D: NA; V: TRBV21-1; DNA: TGTGCCAGCACCACATTTGACAGGGGGCAGGATGGCTACACCTTC; CDR3: CASTTFDRGQDGYTF
J: TRBJ1-2; size: NA; D: NA; V: TRBV18; DNA: TGTGCCAGCTCACCTTTCGTCACCACAGACAACTATGGCTACACCTTC; CDR3: CASSPFVTTDNYGYTF
J: TRBJ1-4; size: NA; D: NA; V: TRBV5-1; DNA: TGCGCCAGCAGCTTGAGGCCAGGACTAGGGGAAAAACTGTTTTTT; CDR3: CASSLRPGLGEKLFF
J: TRBJ2-7; size: NA; D: TRBD1; V: TRBV30; DNA: TGTGCCTGGAGGGTACCTCTAAACAGGGGGTTGTCCTACGAGCAGTACTTC; CDR3: CAWRVPLNRGLSYEQYF
J: TRBJ2-3; size: NA; D: TRBD2; V: TRBV4-2; DNA: TGTGCCAGCGGTACGGAGGGAGGGAGTGCAGATACGCAGTATTTT; CDR3: CASGTEGGSADTQYF
J: TRBJ2-3; size: NA; D: TRBD2; V: TRBV30; DNA: TGTGCCTGGAGTCCCGGGACTAGACTTGAGGCAGATACGCAGTATTTT; CDR3: CAWSPGTRLEADTQYF
J: TRBJ2-1; size: NA; D: TRBD1; V: TRBV28; DNA: TGTGCCAGCAGTTTAGGGGGACAGTCCTACAATGAGCAGTTCTTC; CDR3: CASSLGGQSYNEQFF
J: TRBJ2-3; size: NA; D: TRBD2; V: TRBV4-2; DNA: TGTGCCAGCAGCCAAGATCCCACCACTAGCGGGGGGGCCAGAGATACGCAGTATTTT; CDR3: CASSQDPTTSGGARDTQYF